The 14 T cell receptor beta chains given below trace back to one sample, sequenced in a study of T cell repertoires in cytomegalovirus infection. TCRdb used MiXCR to reprocess the reads, holding one entry per CDR3 protein. The sample lists some 440,000 distinct CDR3 sequences; approximately 30% were seen once. Sequencing was performed on PBMCs. The receptors derive from a human donor in good health (CMV status not recorded). Some clones in this sample may be carry-over from other donors' samples.

This clonotype was recorded a few times. This sequence joins TRBV6-1 and TRBJ1-1; D is possibly TRBD1 (6 bases). Germline CDR1 is MNHNS and CDR2 is SASEGT. V lost 0 bases and J lost 8, with 10 bases in between. The CDR3 contains 13 residues. CDR3 residues: CASSEAGGLEAFF. Written as DNA, the CDR3 is TGTGCCAGCAGTGAAGCCGGGGGCCTGGAAGCTTTCTTT.

This clonotype was picked up many times. The chain has TRBV28 and TRBJ2-3; tentatively, D is TRBD2 (6 bases). Per germline, CDR1 MDHEN and CDR2 SYDVKM. The V end was cut by 2 bases, the J end by 4 bases, with 7 bases between. The CDR3 sequence is 13 residues long. The CDR3 sequence is CASSLRGADTQYF. Here the CDR3 DNA reads TGTGCCAGCAGTTTACGCGGGGCAGATACGCAGTATTTT. The full variable domain, completed using reference TRBV28 and TRBJ2-3, is DVKVTQSSRYLVKRTGEKVFLECVQDMDHENMFWYRQDPGLGLRLIYFSYDVKMKEKGDIPEGYSVSREKKERFSLILESASTNQTSMYLCASSLRGADTQYFGPGTRLTVL.

The rearrangement joins TRBV12-5 to TRBJ2-2, with D hard to call. V lost 2 bases and J 6 bases, leaving 19 bases between the germline ends. The CDR3 has 17 residues. CDR1 and CDR2 (germline): LGHNT, FRNRAP. The CDR3 nucleotides are TGTGCTAGTGGTTTGTCGACGACAAATCAGGTTGCCGGGGAGCTGTTTTTT. Its translation: CASGLSTTNQVAGELFF. Using reference TRBV12-5 and TRBJ2-2 for the parts outside the CDR3, the full variable domain is DARVTQTPRHKVTEMGQEVTMRCQPILGHNTVFWYRQTMMQGLELLAYFRNRAPLDDSGMPKDRFSAEMPDATLATLKIQPSEPRDSAVYFCASGLSTTNQVAGELFFGEGSRLTVL.

This clonotype was counted a few times. V and J are TRBV12-3 or TRBV12-4 and TRBJ1-6; tentatively, D is TRBD1 (5 bases). CDR3 size: 15 residues. With 6 bases removed from V and 2 bases from J, the gap between germline ends came to 11 bases. The CDR3 DNA reads as TGTGCCAGCAGACGGGACGAAACCTATAATTCACCCCTCCACTTT. Its translation is CASRRDETYNSPLHF.

V and J are TRBV5-5 and TRBJ1-1; TRBD1 matches 7 bases. J lost 1 base, V lost 3 bases, and 3 bases had no gene match. The CDR3 totals 14 residues. Germline V gives CDR1 SGHKS, CDR2 YYEKEE (reference sequence). Here the CDR3 DNA reads TGTGCCAGCAGCTGGGGACAGCAGAACACTGAAGCTTTCTTT. Its protein product is CASSWGQQNTEAFF.

The chain employs TRBV4-2 and TRBJ1-1, with 7 bases lining up with TRBD1. J was trimmed by 5 bases and V by 0 bases; bases with no gene match: 6. Germline assignment: CDR1 LGHNA and CDR2 YNFKEQ. This CDR3 comprises 15 residues. The CDR3 spells CASSQETGSGTEAFF. In DNA, the CDR3 is TGTGCCAGCAGCCAAGAGACAGGGAGCGGTACTGAAGCTTTCTTT.

The V gene is TRBV12-3 or TRBV12-4, the J gene TRBJ1-2, with D possibly being TRBD1 (5 bases). CDR3 length: 14 residues. The V and J ends lost 6 bases and 8 bases respectively, with 19 bases between them. CDR3 protein: CASSEIVGVGGYTF. The DNA for the CDR3 is TGTGCCAGCAGCGAGATCGTGGGGGTTGGAGGCTACACCTTC.

The chain combines TRBV19 with TRBJ1-5; D uncertain. V lost 3 bases to trimming and J lost 3 bases, with 9 bases between them. CDR3 length equals 14 residues. The germline CDR1 and CDR2 sequences are LNHDA and SQIVND (reference sequence). CDR3 protein: CASSIVPSNQPQHF. In nucleotides, the CDR3 is TGTGCCAGTAGTATCGTGCCCTCCAATCAGCCCCAGCATTTT.

The V gene is TRBV6-1, the J gene TRBJ2-4; D might be TRBD1 or TRBD2, each matching 5 bases. V lost 5 bases, J lost 0 bases, and 11 bases lay in between. The CDR3 consists of 15 residues. From germline, CDR1 is MNHNS and CDR2 SASEGT. This CDR3 is CASSSPGTAKNIQYF. CDR3 nucleotide sequence: TGTGCCAGCAGTTCGCCTGGGACAGCCAAAAACATTCAGTACTTC.

To note about this clonotype: Because the CDR3 is missing its conserved closing phenylalanine or tryptophan, this is likely a read error. The limits of the CDR3 on the DNA are not certain, so only TCRdb's listed CDR3 is given. This rearrangement joins TRBV27 to TRBJ2-1; TRBD1 is the table's D call, not checked against the DNA. The CDR3 sequence runs 16 residues, both termini included. Germline lookup yields CDR1 MNHEY and CDR2 SMNVEV (reference sequence). The CDR3 sequence is CASSLSLGTGGHEQLL.

About this clonotype itself: An end of the junction does not agree with germline; a read error may underlie this. The chain couples TRBV5-3 to TRBJ2-5; D assignment may be TRBD1 or TRBD2 (5 bases each). TRBV5-3 is assigned to the ORF class and has an uncertain function. This CDR3 is 14 amino acids long. CDR3 protein: CASSLGDPTETQYF. Here the CDR3 DNA reads TGTGCCAGCAGCTTGGGGGACCCTACGGAGACCCAGTACTTC.

CDR3 bases: TGTGCCTGGAGTCACAGGGTTTTGTCTGGCTACACCTTC. As protein: CAWSHRVLSGYTF. The chain links TRBV30 to TRBJ1-2, with a weak D call TRBD1 (6 bases). The CDR3 extends over 13 amino acids. V was shortened by 2 bases and J by 7 bases, with 14 bases between the two germline ends. CDR1 is GTSNPN, CDR2 SVGIG, per germline (reference sequence).

This rearrangement joins TRBV20-1 to TRBJ1-5; the D is unclear. This CDR3 spans 15 amino acids. Germline CDR1 reads DFQATT; CDR2 reads SNEGSKA (reference sequence). The V end was cut by 3 bases, the J end by 1 base, with 13 bases between. This CDR3 reads CSASASPDSNQPQHF. The CDR3 DNA sequence: TGCAGTGCTAGCGCAAGCCCGGACAGCAATCAGCCCCAGCATTTT.

This clonotype was recorded a few times. CDR3 region: CASSEYGGQPQHF. In DNA, the CDR3 is TGCGCCAGCAGTGAGTATGGGGGACAGCCCCAGCATTTT. The rearrangement uses TRBV10-1 and TRBJ1-5; D perhaps matches TRBD1 (5 bases). This CDR3 has 13 amino acids. Per the germline V gene, CDR1 is WNHNN and CDR2 is SYGVQD (reference sequence). Deletions cut 1 base from V and 7 bases from J, with 8 bases between.